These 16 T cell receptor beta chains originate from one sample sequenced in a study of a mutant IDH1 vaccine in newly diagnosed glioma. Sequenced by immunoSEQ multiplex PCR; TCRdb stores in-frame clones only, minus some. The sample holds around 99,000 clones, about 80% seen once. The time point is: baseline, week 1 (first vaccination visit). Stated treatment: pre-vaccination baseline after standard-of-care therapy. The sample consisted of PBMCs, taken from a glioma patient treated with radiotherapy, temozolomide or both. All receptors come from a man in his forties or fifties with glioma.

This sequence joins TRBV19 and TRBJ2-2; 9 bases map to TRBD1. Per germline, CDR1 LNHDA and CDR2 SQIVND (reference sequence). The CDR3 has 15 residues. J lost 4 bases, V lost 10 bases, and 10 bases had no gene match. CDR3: CATSQRTGVTGELFF. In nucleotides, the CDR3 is TGTGCCACTTCGCAGAGGACAGGGGTCACCGGGGAGCTGTTTTTT.

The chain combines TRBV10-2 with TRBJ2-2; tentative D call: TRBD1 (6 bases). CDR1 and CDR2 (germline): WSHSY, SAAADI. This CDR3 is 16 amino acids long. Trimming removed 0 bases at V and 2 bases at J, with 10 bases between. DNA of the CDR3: TGCGCCAGCAGTGAGTCGTGGGGGCGAAACACCGGGGAGCTGTTTTTT. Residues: CASSESWGRNTGELFF.

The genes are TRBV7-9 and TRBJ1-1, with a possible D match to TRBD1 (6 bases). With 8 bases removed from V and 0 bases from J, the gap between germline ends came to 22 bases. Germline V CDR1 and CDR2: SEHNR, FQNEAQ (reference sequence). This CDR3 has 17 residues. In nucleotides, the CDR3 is TGTGCCAGCGACCCCGGGCCACAGGGTGGGTTGAACACTGAAGCTTTCTTT. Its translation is CASDPGPQGGLNTEAFF.

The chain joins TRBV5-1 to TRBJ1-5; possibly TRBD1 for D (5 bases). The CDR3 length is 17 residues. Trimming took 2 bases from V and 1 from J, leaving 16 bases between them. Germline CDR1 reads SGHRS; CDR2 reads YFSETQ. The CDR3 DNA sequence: TGCGCCAGCAGCTTAGGGGCCGGGACGCACAGCAATCAGCCCCAGCATTTT. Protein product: CASSLGAGTHSNQPQHF.

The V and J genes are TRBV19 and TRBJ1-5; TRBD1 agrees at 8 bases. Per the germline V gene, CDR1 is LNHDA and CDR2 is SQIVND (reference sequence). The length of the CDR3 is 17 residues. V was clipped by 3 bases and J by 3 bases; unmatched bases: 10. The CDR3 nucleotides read TGTGCCAGTAGTATCCTAAGGACAGGGAACCTCAATCAGCCCCAGCATTTT. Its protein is CASSILRTGNLNQPQHF.

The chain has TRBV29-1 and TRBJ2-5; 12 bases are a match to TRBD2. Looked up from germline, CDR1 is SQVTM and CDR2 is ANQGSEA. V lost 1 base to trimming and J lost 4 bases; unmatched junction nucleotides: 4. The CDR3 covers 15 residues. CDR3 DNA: TGCAGCGTTGAAGGTCCACTAGCGGGAGGAGAGACCCAGTACTTC. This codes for CSVEGPLAGGETQYF. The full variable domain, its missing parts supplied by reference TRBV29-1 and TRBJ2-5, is SAVISQKPSRDICQRGTSLTIQCQVDSQVTMMFWYRQQPGQSLTLIATANQGSEATYESGFVIDKFPISRPNLTFSTLTVSNMSPEDSSIYLCSVEGPLAGGETQYFGPGTRLLVL.

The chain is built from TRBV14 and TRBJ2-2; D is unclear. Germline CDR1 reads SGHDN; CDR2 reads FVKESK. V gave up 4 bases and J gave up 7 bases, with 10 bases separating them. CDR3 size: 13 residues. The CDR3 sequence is CASSRVLFGELFF. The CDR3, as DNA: TGTGCCAGCAGCCGTGTTCTATTCGGGGAGCTGTTTTTT.

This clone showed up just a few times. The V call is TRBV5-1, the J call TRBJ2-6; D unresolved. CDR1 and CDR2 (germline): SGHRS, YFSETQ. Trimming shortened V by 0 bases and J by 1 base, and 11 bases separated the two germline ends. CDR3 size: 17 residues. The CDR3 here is CASSLALLMSGANVLTF. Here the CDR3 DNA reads TGCGCCAGCAGCTTGGCCCTTTTAATGTCTGGGGCCAACGTCCTGACTTTC.

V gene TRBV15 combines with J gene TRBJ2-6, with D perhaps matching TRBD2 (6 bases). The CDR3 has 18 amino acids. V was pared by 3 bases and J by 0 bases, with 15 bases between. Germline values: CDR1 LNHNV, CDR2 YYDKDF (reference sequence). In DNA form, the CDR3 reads TGTGCCACCAGCAGCCTGAGGGGACTGAGCTCTGGGGCCAACGTCCTGACTTTC. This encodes CATSSLRGLSSGANVLTF.

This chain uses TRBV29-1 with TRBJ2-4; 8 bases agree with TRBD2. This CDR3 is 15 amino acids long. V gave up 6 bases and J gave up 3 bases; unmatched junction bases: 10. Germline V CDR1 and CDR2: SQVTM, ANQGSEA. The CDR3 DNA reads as TGCAGCGTCCAAGGGACTAGACGGGGCAAAAACATTCAGTACTTC. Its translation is CSVQGTRRGKNIQYF.

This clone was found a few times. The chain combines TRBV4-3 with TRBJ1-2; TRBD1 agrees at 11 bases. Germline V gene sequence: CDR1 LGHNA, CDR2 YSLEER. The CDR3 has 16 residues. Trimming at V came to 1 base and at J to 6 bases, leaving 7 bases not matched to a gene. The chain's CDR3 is CASSQAPGTGGDGYTF. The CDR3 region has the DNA TGCGCCAGCAGCCAAGCCCCCGGGACAGGGGGGGATGGCTACACCTTC.

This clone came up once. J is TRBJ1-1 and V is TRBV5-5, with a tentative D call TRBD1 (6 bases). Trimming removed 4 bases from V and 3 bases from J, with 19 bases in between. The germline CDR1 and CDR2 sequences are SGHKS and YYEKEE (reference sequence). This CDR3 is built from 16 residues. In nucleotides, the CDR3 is TGTGCCAGCAGCCCGTTCGGTGGCGGGGGCTACACTGAAGCTTTCTTT. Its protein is CASSPFGGGGYTEAFF.

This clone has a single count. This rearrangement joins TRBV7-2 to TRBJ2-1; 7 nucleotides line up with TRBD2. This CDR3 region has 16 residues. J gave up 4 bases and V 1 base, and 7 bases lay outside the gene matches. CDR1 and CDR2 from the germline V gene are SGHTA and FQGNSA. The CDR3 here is CASSLVRSGLYNEQFF. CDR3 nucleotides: TGTGCCAGCAGCTTAGTGCGTAGCGGGCTTTACAATGAGCAGTTCTTC.

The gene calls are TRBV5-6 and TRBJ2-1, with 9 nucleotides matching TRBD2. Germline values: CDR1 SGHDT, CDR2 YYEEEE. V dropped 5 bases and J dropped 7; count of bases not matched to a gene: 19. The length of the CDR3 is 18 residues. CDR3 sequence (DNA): TGTGCCAGCAGGGGTTCGATCCAGGCGGGAGGGCGAGGGAATGAGCAGTTCTTC. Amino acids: CASRGSIQAGGRGNEQFF.

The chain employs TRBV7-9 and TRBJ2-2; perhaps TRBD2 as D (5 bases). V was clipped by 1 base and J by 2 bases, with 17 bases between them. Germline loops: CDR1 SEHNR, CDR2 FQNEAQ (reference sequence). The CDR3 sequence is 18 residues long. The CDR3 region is CASSLGLFEGTNTGELFF. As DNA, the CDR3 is TGTGCCAGCAGCTTAGGACTTTTCGAGGGAACTAACACCGGGGAGCTGTTTTTT.

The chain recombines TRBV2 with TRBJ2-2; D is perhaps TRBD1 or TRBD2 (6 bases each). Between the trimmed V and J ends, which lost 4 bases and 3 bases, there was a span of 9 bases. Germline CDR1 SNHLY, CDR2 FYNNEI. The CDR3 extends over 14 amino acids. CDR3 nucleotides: TGTGCCAGCAGTGCAAGGGGGGACACCGGGGAGCTGTTTTTT. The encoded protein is CASSARGDTGELFF.